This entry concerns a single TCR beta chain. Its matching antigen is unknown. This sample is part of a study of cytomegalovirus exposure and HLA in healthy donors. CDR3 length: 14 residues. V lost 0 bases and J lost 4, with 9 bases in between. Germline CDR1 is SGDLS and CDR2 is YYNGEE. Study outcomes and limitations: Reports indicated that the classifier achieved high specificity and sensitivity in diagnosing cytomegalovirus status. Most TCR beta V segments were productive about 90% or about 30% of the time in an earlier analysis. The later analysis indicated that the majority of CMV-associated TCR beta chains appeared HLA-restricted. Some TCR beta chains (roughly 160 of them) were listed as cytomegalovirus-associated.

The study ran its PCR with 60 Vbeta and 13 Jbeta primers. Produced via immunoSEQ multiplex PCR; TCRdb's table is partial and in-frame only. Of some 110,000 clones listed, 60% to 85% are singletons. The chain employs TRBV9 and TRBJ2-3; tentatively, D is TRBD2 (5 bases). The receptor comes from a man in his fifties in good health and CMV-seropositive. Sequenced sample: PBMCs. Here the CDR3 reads CASSVELGSDTQYF. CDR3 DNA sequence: TGTGCCAGCAGCGTAGAACTAGGGTCAGATACGCAGTATTTT.